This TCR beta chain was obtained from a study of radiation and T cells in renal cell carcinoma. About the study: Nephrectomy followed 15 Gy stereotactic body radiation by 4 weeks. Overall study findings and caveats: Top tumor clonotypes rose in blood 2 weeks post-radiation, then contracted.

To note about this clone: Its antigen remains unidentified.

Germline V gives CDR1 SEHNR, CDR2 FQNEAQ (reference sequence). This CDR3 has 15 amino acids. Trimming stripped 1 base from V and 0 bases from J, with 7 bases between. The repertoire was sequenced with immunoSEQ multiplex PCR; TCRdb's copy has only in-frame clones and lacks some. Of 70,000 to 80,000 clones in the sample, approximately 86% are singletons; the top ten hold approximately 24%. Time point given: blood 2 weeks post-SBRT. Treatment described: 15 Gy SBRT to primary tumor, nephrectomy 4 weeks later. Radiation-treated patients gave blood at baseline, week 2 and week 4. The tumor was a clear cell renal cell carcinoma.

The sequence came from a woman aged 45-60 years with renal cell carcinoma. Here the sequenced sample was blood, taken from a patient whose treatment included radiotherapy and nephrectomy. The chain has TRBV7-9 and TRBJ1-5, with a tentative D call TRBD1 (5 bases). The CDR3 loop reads CASSLGGDSNQPQHF. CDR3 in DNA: TGTGCCAGCAGCTTAGGGGGGGATAGCAATCAGCCCCAGCATTTT.